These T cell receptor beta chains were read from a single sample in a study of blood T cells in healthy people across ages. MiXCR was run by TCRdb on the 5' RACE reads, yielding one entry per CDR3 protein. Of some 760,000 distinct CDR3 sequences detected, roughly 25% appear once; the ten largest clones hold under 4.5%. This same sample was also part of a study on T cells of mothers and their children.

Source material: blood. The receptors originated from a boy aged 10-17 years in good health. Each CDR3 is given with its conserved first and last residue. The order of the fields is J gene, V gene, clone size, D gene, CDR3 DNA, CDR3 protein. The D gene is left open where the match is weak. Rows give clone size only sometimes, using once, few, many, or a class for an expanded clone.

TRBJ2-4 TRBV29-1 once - TGCAGCGTTGAAGATTTACAACAGGACATTCAGTACTTC CSVEDLQQDIQYF
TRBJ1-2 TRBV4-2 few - TGTGCCAGCAGCCAAGAATACGGGGTGGTGTATGGCTACACCTTC CASSQEYGVVYGYTF
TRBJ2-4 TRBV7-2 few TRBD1 TGTGCCAGCAGCTTACCAATGGGACAGGGGAAAAACATTCAGTACTTC CASSLPMGQGKNIQYF
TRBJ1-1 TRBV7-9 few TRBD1 TGTGCCAGCAGCAGAGCTGGGACAGGGGGCTTGGATGAAGCTTTCTTT CASSRAGTGGLDEAFF
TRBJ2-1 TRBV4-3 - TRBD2 TGCGCCAGCAGCCAAGGTGGACTAGATTACAATGAGCAGTTCTTC CASSQGGLDYNEQFF
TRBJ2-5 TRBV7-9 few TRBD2 TGTGCCAGCAGCTTTATCGGCGGGGGGAGGCAAGAGACCCAGTACTTC CASSFIGGGRQETQYF
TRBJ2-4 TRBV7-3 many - TGTGCCAGCAGTCCCGGGGGCCAATTGGGCAAAAACATTCAGTACTTC CASSPGGQLGKNIQYF
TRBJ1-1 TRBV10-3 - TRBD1 TGTGCCATCAGTGGGACAGGTGGGACTGAAGCTTTCTTT CAISGTGGTEAFF
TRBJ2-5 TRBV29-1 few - TGCAGCGTTGAACACACGAAGGAGACCCAGTACTTC CSVEHTKETQYF
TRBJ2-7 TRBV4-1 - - TGCGCCAGCAGCCGACAACTAGACCTCTACGAGCAGTACTTC CASSRQLDLYEQYF
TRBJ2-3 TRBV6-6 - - TGTGCCAGCAGTAAGCCCACCCTCACAGATACGCAGTATTTT CASSKPTLTDTQYF
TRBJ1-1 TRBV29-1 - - TGCAGCGTCCTTAACACTGAAGCTTTCTTT CSVLNTEAFF
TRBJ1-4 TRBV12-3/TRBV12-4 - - TGTGCCAGCAGCATAGAGAGTGAAAAACTGCTTTTT CASSIESEKLLF
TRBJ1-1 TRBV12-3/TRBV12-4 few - TGTGCCAGCAGTTCGGCCGGGGGGTTGAACACTGAAGCTTTCTTT CASSSAGGLNTEAFF
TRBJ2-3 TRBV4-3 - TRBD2 TGCGCCAGCAGCCAAGGGACTAGCGGGACTCTAGAGTATTTT CASSQGTSGTLEYF
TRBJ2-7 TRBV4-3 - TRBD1 TGCGCCAGCAGCCAGTACAGGGGAAGCTCCTACGAGCAGTACTTC CASSQYRGSSYEQYF
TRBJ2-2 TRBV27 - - TGTGCCAGCAGGAGGGACACCAACACCGGGGAGCTGTTTTTT CASRRDTNTGELFF
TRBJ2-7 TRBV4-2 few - TGTGCCAGCAGCCCGTACCTGACCTACGAGCAGTACTTC CASSPYLTYEQYF
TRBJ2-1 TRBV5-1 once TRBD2 TGCGCCAGCAGCTTGGAAGGGACTAGCGGAAAACAGTTCTTC CASSLEGTSGKQFF
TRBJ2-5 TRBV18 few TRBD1 TGTGCCAGCTCACCAGAGACAGGGGGATTGGAAGAGACCCAGTACTTC CASSPETGGLEETQYF
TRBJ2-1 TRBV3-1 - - TGTGCCAGCAGCGACCGAAGGGGTCCCTACAATGAGCAGTTCTTC CASSDRRGPYNEQFF
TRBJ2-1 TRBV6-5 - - TGTGCCAGCAGTTCTGGGACTTCAAGGACGAATGAGCAGTTCTTC CASSSGTSRTNEQFF
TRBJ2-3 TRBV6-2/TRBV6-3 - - TGTGCCAGCAGTTACTCACCGGATACGCAGTATTTT CASSYSPDTQYF
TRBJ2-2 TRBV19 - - TGTGCCAGTAGTGTGGGGAGTTCCTCTTACACCGGGGAGCTGTTTTTT CASSVGSSSYTGELFF
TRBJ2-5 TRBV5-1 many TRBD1 TGCGCCAGCAGCTTGGCAGGGGGTTGGCAAGAGACCCAGTACTTC CASSLAGGWQETQYF
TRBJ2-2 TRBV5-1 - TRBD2 TGCGCCAGCAGCCCCATTGCGGGACTAGCGGGGCTAAGGAACACCGGGGAGCTGTTTTTT CASSPIAGLAGLRNTGELFF
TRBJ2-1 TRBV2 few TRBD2 TGTGCCACCTGGCTAGCGGGTTACAATGAGCAGTTCTTC CATWLAGYNEQFF
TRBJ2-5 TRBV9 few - TGTGCCAGCAGCTCCCGTTCGGCAGGGGAAGAGACCCAGTACTTC CASSSRSAGEETQYF
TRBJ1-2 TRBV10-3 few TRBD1 TGTGCCATCAGCCCCGGGACAGCGATTCAAACTAACTATGGCTACACCTTC CAISPGTAIQTNYGYTF
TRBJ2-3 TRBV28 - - TGTGCCAGCAGTTACGTACTGTTGGGGGGGCCGACAGATACGCAGTATTTT CASSYVLLGGPTDTQYF
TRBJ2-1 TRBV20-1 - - TGCAGTGCTAGCAGTCCCGGGCCGGGCTCCTACAATGAGCAGTTCTTC CSASSPGPGSYNEQFF
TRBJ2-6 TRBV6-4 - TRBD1 TGTGCCAGCAGTGACTCAGGGGGCTCTGGGGCCAACGCCCTGACTTTC CASSDSGGSGANALTF
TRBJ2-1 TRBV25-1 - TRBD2 TGTGCCAGCAGTACCCCAGGGACTAGGAGTGGAGAGCAGTTCTTC CASSTPGTRSGEQFF
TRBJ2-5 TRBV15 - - TGTGCCACCAGCAGAGAAGGGGGGCGGGAGACCCAGTACTTC CATSREGGRETQYF
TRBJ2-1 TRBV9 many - TGTGCCAGCAGCCCACCTGGCTACAATGAGCAGTTCTTC CASSPPGYNEQFF
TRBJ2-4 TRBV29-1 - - TGCAGCGTGAAAGGGACCGGAGAGTACATTCAGTACTTC CSVKGTGEYIQYF
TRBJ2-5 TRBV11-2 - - TGTGCCAGCAGCGATGCTCGGGGTGCGGGGGAGACCCAGTACTTC CASSDARGAGETQYF
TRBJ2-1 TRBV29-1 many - TGCAGCGTTGGGTTCGGGGGTTCCGACAATGAGCAGTTCTTC CSVGFGGSDNEQFF
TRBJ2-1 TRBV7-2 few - TGTGCCAGCAGCTTAGTGGGGACCCGCCCCGTTGAGAATGAGCAGTTCTTC CASSLVGTRPVENEQFF
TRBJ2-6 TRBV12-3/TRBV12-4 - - TGTGCCAGCAGTTTTGTATGGTTGCCCAACGTCCTGACTTTC CASSFVWLPNVLTF
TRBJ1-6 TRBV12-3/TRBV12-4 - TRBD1 TGTGCCAGCAGCCGGACAGGGGGGATTGGGGCACCCCTCCACTTT CASSRTGGIGAPLHF
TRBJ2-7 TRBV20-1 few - TGCAGTGCTAGGGGGGACGGATCTAAATCCTACGAGCAGTACTTC CSARGDGSKSYEQYF
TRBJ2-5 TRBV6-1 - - TGTGCCAGCAGTGAACCGGAGGGATGGTCCCCGGGACAGAAACAAGAGACCCAGTACTTC CASSEPEGWSPGQKQETQYF
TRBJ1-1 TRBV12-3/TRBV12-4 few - TGTGCCAGCAGTCCACGGGATGAAGCTTTCTTT CASSPRDEAFF
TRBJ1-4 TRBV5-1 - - TGCGCCAGCAGCACTACAGGAGATAGAGAAAAACTGTTTTTT CASSTTGDREKLFF
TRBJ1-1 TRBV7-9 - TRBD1 TGTGCCAGCAGCCCAGGGGGCTGGGACACTGAAGCTTTCTTT CASSPGGWDTEAFF
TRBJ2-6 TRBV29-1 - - TGCAGCGTGGGGGACGGCTCTGGGGCCAACGTCCTGACTTTC CSVGDGSGANVLTF
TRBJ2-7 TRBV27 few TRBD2 TGTGCCAGCAGTTTGGGACTAGCGGGACTATACTACGAGCAGTACTTC CASSLGLAGLYYEQYF
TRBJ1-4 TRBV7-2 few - TGTGCCAGCAGCTTAGTAGCGGGGGCGGGTGAAAAACTGTTTTTT CASSLVAGAGEKLFF
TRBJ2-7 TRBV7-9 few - TGTGCCAGCAGCTTAAGTATAACTGGGGCTAAGGAGCAGTACTTC CASSLSITGAKEQYF
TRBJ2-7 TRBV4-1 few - TGCGCCAGCAGCCTTGGAGTTCAGAGCTCCTACGAGCAGTACTTC CASSLGVQSSYEQYF
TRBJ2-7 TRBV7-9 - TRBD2 TGTGCCAGCAGCTTAGCGCTTGGCGGGAGTTACTCCTACGAGCAGTACTTC CASSLALGGSYSYEQYF
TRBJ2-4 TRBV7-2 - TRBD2 TGTGCCAGCAGGCATAGCGGGGAGGGAGGCAAAAACATTCAGTACTTC CASRHSGEGGKNIQYF
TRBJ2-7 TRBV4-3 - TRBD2 TGCGCCAGCAGCCAAGAAAGCGGGAGTTACGAGCAGTACTTC CASSQESGSYEQYF
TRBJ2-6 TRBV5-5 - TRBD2 TGTGCCAGCAGCTTGGGCGGGGGTAAACTCTCTGGGGCCAACGTCCTGACTTTC CASSLGGGKLSGANVLTF
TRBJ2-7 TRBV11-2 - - TGTGCCAGCAGCCGCGGTAGGGACGGAGCCTACGAGCAGTACTTC CASSRGRDGAYEQYF
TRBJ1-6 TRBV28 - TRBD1 TGTGCCAGCAGTTTCGTGACAGGGGTTGGTTCACCCCTCCACTTT CASSFVTGVGSPLHF
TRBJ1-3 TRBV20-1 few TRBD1 TGCAGTGCTAAGGGACAGGGGCTAAACACCATATATTTT CSAKGQGLNTIYF
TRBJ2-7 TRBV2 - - TGTGCCAGCAGTGTAAATGGGGGCGCGCTCCACGAGCAGTACTTC CASSVNGGALHEQYF